This T cell receptor beta chain was identified during a study of T cell changes during pregnancy in multiple sclerosis. J gave up 6 bases and V 1 base, and 6 bases lay outside the gene matches. Germline V lookup: CDR1 SGHAT, CDR2 FQNNGV. The CDR3 runs 15 residues. Sequenced by immunoSEQ multiplex PCR; TCRdb stores in-frame clones only, minus some. The repertoire includes 25,000 to 35,000 clones, roughly nine tenths of them detected once, and roughly 0.42% sits in the top ten. The rearrangement links TRBV11-2 to TRBJ2-1; TRBD1 aligns across 7 bases. This specimen consisted of CD4+ T cells from peripheral blood mononuclear cells, obtained in the second trimester of pregnancy. The TCR sequence derives from a female donor in good health, enrolled as a control in a pregnancy study. The CDR3 coding sequence is TGTGCCAGCAGCTTAGGACAGGGACGGCGCAATGAGCAGTTCTTC. Its protein is CASSLGQGRRNEQFF.